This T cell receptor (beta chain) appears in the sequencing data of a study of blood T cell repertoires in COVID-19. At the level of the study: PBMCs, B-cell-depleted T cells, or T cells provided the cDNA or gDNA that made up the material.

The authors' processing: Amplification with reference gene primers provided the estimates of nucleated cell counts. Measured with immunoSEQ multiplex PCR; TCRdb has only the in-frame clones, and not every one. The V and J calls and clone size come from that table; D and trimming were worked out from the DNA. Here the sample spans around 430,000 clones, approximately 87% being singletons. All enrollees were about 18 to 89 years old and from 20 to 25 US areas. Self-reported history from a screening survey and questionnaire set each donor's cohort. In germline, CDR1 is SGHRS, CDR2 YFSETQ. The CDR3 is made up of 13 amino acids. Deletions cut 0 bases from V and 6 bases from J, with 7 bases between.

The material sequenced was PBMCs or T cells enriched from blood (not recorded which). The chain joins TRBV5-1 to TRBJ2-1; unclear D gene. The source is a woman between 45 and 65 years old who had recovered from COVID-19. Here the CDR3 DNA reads TGCGCCAGCAGCTTGGGGCCTTCCAATGAGCAGTTCTTC. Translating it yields CASSLGPSNEQFF.